This TCR beta chain was captured in a study of vaccination and CD4 T cells after COVID-19. The Oncomine TCR Beta short-read assay was what sequenced the DNA obtained from cultured CD4+ T cells. TCRdb itself ran the PCR reads through MiXCR, one entry per CDR3 protein. The table shows roughly 10,000 distinct CDR3 sequences, with roughly two fifths occurring only once. Documented treatment: approximately 9-day PBMC culture with coronavirus spike peptide pools or control peptides (ViraFEST assay). Concerning this clonotype: What it recognizes is unknown.

Trimming removed 7 bases from V and 0 bases from J, with 9 bases in between. This CDR3 has 13 residues. The germline gives CDR1 SNHLY, CDR2 FYNNEI. What was sequenced was CD4+ T cells from blood, cultured in vitro. V gene TRBV2 combines with J gene TRBJ1-1; no firm D call. The receptor was isolated from a human donor who had recovered from COVID-19. The CDR3 loop is CASKYLMNTEAFF. CDR3 nucleotides: TGTGCCAGCAAATACCTCATGAACACTGAAGCTTTCTTT.